The 17 T cell receptor beta chains below were found in one sample sequenced in a study of T-cell reconstitution after alpha-beta-depleted transplantation in children. Researchers prepared the TCRbeta library using unique molecular identifiers, the study reports. TCRdb called the PCR reads again in MiXCR, with one record for every CDR3 protein. The repertoire has hundreds of thousands of distinct CDR3 sequences, 23% of them found once; the top ten carry roughly an eighth. The sample consisted of PBMCs, mostly from graft donor cells, taken 360 days after TCRalphabeta/CD19-depleted stem cell transplant. These receptors were obtained from a boy in the first two years of life who had a stem cell transplant for acute myeloid leukemia, so the T cells may come from the graft donor.

As for this clonotype: This may arise from a read error, as a much more abundant clone is one base away. The conserved phenylalanine or tryptophan normally closing the CDR3 is absent here, so this likely arose from a read error. It is unclear where the CDR3 begins or ends on the DNA, so no DNA is shown, and the CDR3 is as TCRdb lists it. The chain combines TRBV20-1 with TRBJ2-5; the table's D call, TRBD2, was not checked against the DNA. CDR1 is DFQATT and CDR2 is SNEGSKA in the germline V gene (reference sequence). The CDR3 is 15 residues long, counting both termini. The CDR3 region is CSATPLTSGDWTEYL.

The sample holds a few counts of this clonotype. The chain links TRBV28 to TRBJ1-2; tentative D call: TRBD1 (5 bases). This CDR3 is 15 amino acids long. Trimming removed 4 bases at V and 6 bases at J, with 18 bases between. Looked up from germline, CDR1 is MDHEN and CDR2 is SYDVKM. The CDR3 protein is CASSYGPLRGDGYTF. CDR3 nucleotides: TGTGCCAGCAGTTACGGACCTCTGCGGGGGGATGGCTACACCTTC.

The chain carries TRBV11-3 and TRBJ2-2; D not certain. Germline CDR1 reads SGHNT; CDR2 reads YENEEA. This CDR3 has 14 residues. V shed 3 bases and J shed 3 bases, with 8 bases lying between them. The CDR3 coding sequence is TGTGCCAGCAGCTTTTCCGGAGACACCGGGGAGCTGTTTTTT. Protein: CASSFSGDTGELFF.

This clonotype was seen a handful of times. The V and J genes are TRBV7-9 and TRBJ1-2; TRBD1 agrees at 8 bases. V trimming: 0 bases; J trimming: 2 bases; junction bases outside the gene matches: 5. This CDR3 is 16 amino acids long. Per the germline V gene, CDR1 is SEHNR and CDR2 is FQNEAQ (reference sequence). The CDR3 region is CASSLATTGANYGYTF. The CDR3 region has the DNA TGTGCCAGCAGCTTAGCTACGACAGGGGCCAACTATGGCTACACCTTC.

The CDR3 sequence: CASSRRSSYEQYV. The CDR3 nucleotides read TGTGCCAGCAGCCGGAGGAGCTCCTACGAGCAGTACGTC. This chain uses TRBV7-2 with TRBJ2-7, with D perhaps matching TRBD2 (5 bases). This CDR3 has 13 amino acids. V lost 5 bases to trimming and J lost 0 bases, with 8 bases between them. Looked up from germline, CDR1 is SGHTA and CDR2 is FQGNSA.

This clonotype came up many times. The chain uses TRBV7-9 and TRBJ2-1; D not certain. The germline V gene encodes CDR1 SEHNR and CDR2 FQNEAQ (reference sequence). The CDR3 consists of 11 residues. Trimming left V 7 bases short and J 7 bases short, with 8 bases between. In DNA form, the CDR3 reads TGTGCCAGCACCTGGGGTAATGAGCAGTTCTTC. This sequence encodes CASTWGNEQFF.

This clonotype was counted many times. The chain recombines TRBV29-1 with TRBJ2-2; a possible D gene is TRBD1 (6 bases). Germline lookup yields CDR1 SQVTM and CDR2 ANQGSEA. This CDR3 is built from 12 residues. Between the trimmed V and J ends, which lost 6 bases and 7 bases, there was a span of 12 bases. The CDR3 DNA is TGCAGCGTGGAGAGGGGGTTCGGGGAGCTGTTTTTT. It yields the protein CSVERGFGELFF.

This sequence joins TRBV11-2 and TRBJ2-3; TRBD1 matches at 8 bases. The CDR3 is 17 residues long. Per germline, CDR1 SGHAT and CDR2 FQNNGV. V lost 4 bases to trimming and J lost 0 bases; unmatched junction nucleotides: 9. CDR3 amino acids: CASSSYYRGTSTDTQYF. For the CDR3, the DNA is TGTGCCAGCAGCTCCTACTACAGGGGGACTAGCACAGATACGCAGTATTTT.

CDR3: CSARWLAYEQYF. CDR3 nucleotides: TGCAGTGCTAGATGGCTAGCTTACGAGCAGTACTTC. The genes are TRBV20-1 and TRBJ2-7, with D perhaps matching TRBD2 (5 bases). V was trimmed by 2 bases and J by 4 bases, leaving 9 bases between them. CDR3 length: 12 residues. Germline assignment: CDR1 DFQATT and CDR2 SNEGSKA (reference sequence).

This clonotype was seen a single time. The chain combines TRBV6-2 or TRBV6-3 with TRBJ1-2, with TRBD1 matching 10 bases. V lost 6 bases to trimming and J lost 7 bases; unmatched junction nucleotides: 11. The CDR3 spans 15 residues. The V gene's germline CDR1 is MNHEY and CDR2 SVGEGT. The CDR3 loop is CASRLDRDRGPGYTF. CDR3 sequence (DNA): TGTGCCAGCAGACTCGACCGGGACAGGGGCCCTGGCTACACCTTC.

This clonotype was detected ten times or more. This CDR3 is CASSFQSGGETQYF. CDR3 nucleotides: TGTGCCAGCAGTTTTCAAAGCGGGGGAGAGACCCAGTACTTC. The chain employs TRBV12-3 or TRBV12-4 and TRBJ2-5; 8 bases align to TRBD2. With 3 bases clipped from V and 4 bases from J, the junction kept 4 bases outside the gene matches. CDR3 length: 14 amino acids.

The chain employs TRBV12-3 or TRBV12-4 and TRBJ2-5; tentatively, D is TRBD2 (5 bases). This CDR3 comprises 15 residues. The V gene lost 6 bases and the J gene lost 2 bases, with 16 bases spanning the gap. The DNA for the CDR3 is TGTGCCAGCAGCCCCGGGAAGCTACCGCAAGAGACCCAGTACTTC. As protein: CASSPGKLPQETQYF.

In nucleotides, the CDR3 is TGCAGTGCTAGGGCCCTGGACAGGCTCGGTCCACCCCTCCACTTT. Translation gives CSARALDRLGPPLHF. The rearrangement uses TRBV20-1 and TRBJ1-6; 7 nucleotides line up with TRBD1. The CDR3 contains 15 residues. Looked up from germline, CDR1 is DFQATT and CDR2 is SNEGSKA (reference sequence). J gave up 11 bases and V 3 bases, and 13 bases lay outside the gene matches.

This clonotype has more than one count but fewer than ten. The chain combines TRBV7-9 with TRBJ1-2; D gene ambiguous. The CDR3 is 13 amino acids. CDR1 and CDR2 (germline): SEHNR, FQNEAQ (reference sequence). The ends were cut back, 3 bases at V and 5 bases at J, with 10 bases in the middle. Here the CDR3 DNA reads TGTGCCAGCAGCTTGGACCTCTTGTATGGCTACACCTTC. Translation: CASSLDLLYGYTF.

This clonotype was found many times. The rearrangement joins TRBV4-1 to TRBJ1-2; no clear D gene. This CDR3 contains 16 residues. V was pared by 1 base and J by 0 bases, with 12 bases between. CDR1 MGHRA and CDR2 YSYEKL come from the germline V gene. The CDR3 loop reads CASSQAPHSPNYGYTF. The DNA of the CDR3 is TGCGCCAGCAGCCAAGCCCCCCACAGCCCTAACTATGGCTACACCTTC.

This clonotype was recorded a few times. The rearrangement joins TRBV30 to TRBJ2-3, with 11 bases identical to TRBD2. The CDR3 sequence is 13 residues long. V shed 8 bases and J 6 bases; nucleotides not matched to a gene: 7. Germline CDR1 and CDR2: GTSNPN and SVGIG (reference sequence). CDR3: CAVAGGYPDTQYF. In nucleotides, the CDR3 is TGTGCCGTAGCGGGGGGGTATCCGGATACGCAGTATTTT.

This clonotype came up many times. The J gene is TRBJ2-1, the V gene TRBV6-2 or TRBV6-3; D is ambiguous. The CDR3 contains 14 residues. CDR1 and CDR2 (germline): MNHEY, SVGEGT. The germline V and J ends were trimmed by 2 bases and 8 bases, with 13 bases remaining between them. In DNA form, the CDR3 reads TGTGCCAGCAGTTACCAACCTAGGGTGGATGAGCAGTTCTTC. Its translation: CASSYQPRVDEQFF.